The T cell receptor beta chain under discussion was sequenced for a study of blood T cell repertoires in COVID-19. The trim removed 6 bases at V and 0 bases at J, leaving 1 base unmatched. The CDR3 totals 13 residues. Germline lookup yields CDR1 MDHEN and CDR2 SYDVKM. The method was immunoSEQ multiplex PCR; TCRdb's version includes in-frame clones alone and lacks a portion of them. The table records fewer than 100,000 clones, 85% to 90% of them present only once. The source is an elderly man in a cohort sampled during active COVID-19. The V gene is TRBV28, the J gene TRBJ2-5, with 7 bases matching TRBD1. The sequenced sample was peripheral blood. CDR3 loop: CASRGTDQETQYF. The CDR3 nucleotides read TGTGCCAGCAGGGGGACAGACCAAGAGACCCAGTACTTC.